This is a list of T cell receptor beta chains from one sample in a study of T cells after yellow fever vaccination. TCRdb processed the 5' RACE reads anew with MiXCR; each CDR3 protein has one entry. The sample lists under 600,000 distinct CDR3 sequences, 13% occurring once. The input for sequencing was PBMCs, taken on the day of the yellow fever booster vaccination. Receptors were obtained from a man aged 25 to 40 who received the YFV17D yellow fever vaccine. Each CDR3 is given with its conserved first and last residue. D genes are given only for firm matches. Clone size is given for some rows only: seen once, a few or many times, or a class if the clone is expanded.

j_gene	d_gene	v_gene	abundance	CDR3nt	CDR3aa
TRBJ2-1	-	TRBV28	-	TGTGCCAGCAGTTTTTTTGCGGTAACAGGGAATGAGCAGTTCTTC	CASSFFAVTGNEQFF
TRBJ2-1	TRBD2	TRBV27	few	TGTGCCAGCAGCCCCGAGGCTAGCGGGAGGGAGTATAGGAATGAGCAGTTCTTC	CASSPEASGREYRNEQFF
TRBJ2-7	TRBD2	TRBV6-1	-	TGTGCCAGCAGAAGGACTAGAGCTGGCTACGAGCAGTACTTC	CASRRTRAGYEQYF
TRBJ1-1	TRBD1	TRBV7-9	-	TGTGCCAGCAGCGTAAGGAGACAGGGAATGAACACTGAAGCTTTCTTT	CASSVRRQGMNTEAFF
TRBJ2-5	-	TRBV7-8	many	TGTGCCAGCAGCTCGGAAGGGACGGGAAAGTACCAAGAGACCCAGTACTTC	CASSSEGTGKYQETQYF
TRBJ2-1	TRBD2	TRBV11-2	-	TGTGCCAGCAGCTTAGTATCCCTACTAGCGGGAGGAATCTCTTCCTACAATGAGCAGTTCTTC	CASSLVSLLAGGISSYNEQFF
TRBJ1-6	-	TRBV6-5	many	TGTGCCAGCAGTTACACGGACAAACATAATTCACCCCTCCACTTT	CASSYTDKHNSPLHF
TRBJ2-1	TRBD2	TRBV20-1	-	TGCAGTGCCACCGCGGGAGTTTACGGTGAGCAGTTCTTC	CSATAGVYGEQFF
TRBJ1-3	-	TRBV29-1	-	TGCAGCGTTGTACTGAACTCTGGAAACACCATATATTTT	CSVVLNSGNTIYF
TRBJ1-3	-	TRBV5-1	-	TGCGCCAGCAGCTTGGAGGCAGGAGCCTCTGGAAACACCATATATTTT	CASSLEAGASGNTIYF
TRBJ2-1	-	TRBV12-3/TRBV12-4	few	TGTGCCAGCAGCCCGGACTACCGGGAGCAGTTCTTC	CASSPDYREQFF
TRBJ2-7	-	TRBV9	few	TGTGCCAGCAGCCCCCATCTGGTTGCATACGAGCAGTACTTC	CASSPHLVAYEQYF
TRBJ1-5	TRBD1	TRBV20-1	-	TGCTGTGCTAGAGGCAGGGGGAGACCACCCGATCAGCCCCAGCATTTT	CCARGRGRPPDQPQHF
TRBJ2-1	TRBD1	TRBV6-1	many	TGTGCCAGCAGTCCCGGGACAGGGGCATACAATGAGCAGTTCTTC	CASSPGTGAYNEQFF
TRBJ2-1	TRBD2	TRBV18	-	TGTGCCAGCTCAAACGGGGGGGAAAGTGAGCAGTTCTTC	CASSNGGESEQFF
TRBJ2-1	-	TRBV7-2	-	TGTGCCAGCAGCTTGGGGGCTGGGGCGTACAATGAGCAGTTCTTC	CASSLGAGAYNEQFF
TRBJ2-7	-	TRBV20-1	many	TGCAGTGCTAGCCCGGACCACGAGCAGTACTTC	CSASPDHEQYF
TRBJ1-5	-	TRBV12-3/TRBV12-4	few	TGTGCCAGCAGCATGACAGAACAGCCCCAGCATTTT	CASSMTEQPQHF
TRBJ2-3	-	TRBV7-2	-	TGTGCCAGCAGCTTAGCGGCGGTGCGCGCAGATACGCAGTATTTT	CASSLAAVRADTQYF
TRBJ1-1	-	TRBV29-1	once	TGCAGCGTTAGAGGTACCGGGGCGAACACTGAAGCTTTCTTT	CSVRGTGANTEAFF
TRBJ1-6	TRBD1	TRBV7-8	-	TGTGCCAGCAGCCCACACGGACAGGGGAGTTCACCCCTCCACTTT	CASSPHGQGSSPLHF
TRBJ2-1	TRBD2	TRBV10-1	-	TGCGCCAGCAGTGGGGCGGCGGTTGCGGGAGGTAGCAATGAGCAGTTCTTC	CASSGAAVAGGSNEQFF
TRBJ2-5	-	TRBV12-3/TRBV12-4	-	TGTGCCACTCGACAGTCCCTCCAAGAGACCCAGTACTTC	CATRQSLQETQYF
TRBJ2-5	TRBD1	TRBV24-1	-	TGTGCCACCAATCCGGACAGGGGGGAGACCCAGTACTTC	CATNPDRGETQYF
TRBJ1-5	TRBD1	TRBV18	-	TGTGCCAGCTCAAGAACCGGGACAGAAAGCAATCAGCCCCAGCATTTT	CASSRTGTESNQPQHF
TRBJ2-1	TRBD2	TRBV4-2	-	TGTGCCAGCAGCCAGGGCCCCGGGACTAGCTTCCTCTTC	CASSQGPGTSFLF
TRBJ1-1	-	TRBV3-1	few	TGTGCCAGCAGCCAAGTCAGGGCTGAAGCTTTCTTT	CASSQVRAEAFF
TRBJ2-3	TRBD1	TRBV20-1	-	TGCAGTGCTCCGCGACAGGGGACGCAGTATTTT	CSAPRQGTQYF
TRBJ1-1	-	TRBV7-9	-	TGTGCCAGCAGCCCTGGGGTCACTGAAGCTTTCTTT	CASSPGVTEAFF
TRBJ2-3	-	TRBV11-2	-	TGTGCCAGCAGCTTAGATGCAGTTCCCCTTCCCGCAGATACGCAGTATTTT	CASSLDAVPLPADTQYF
TRBJ2-1	-	TRBV5-1	few	TGCGCCAGCAGCTTAACCAGGGCGGAGGTGCGCCAAAGCTCCTACAATGAGCAGTTCTTC	CASSLTRAEVRQSSYNEQFF
TRBJ2-1	TRBD2	TRBV20-1	few	TGCAGTGCTACCGGGACTAGCGGGAACAATGAGCAGTTCTTC	CSATGTSGNNEQFF
TRBJ2-1	TRBD2	TRBV19	few	TGTGCCAGTAGACCCGGACTAGGCAATGAGCAGTTCTTC	CASRPGLGNEQFF
TRBJ2-1	-	TRBV11-2	few	TGTGCCAGCAGCTTAGTTGGGGGGTCGAGAGTCAATGAGCAGTTCTTC	CASSLVGGSRVNEQFF
TRBJ2-1	TRBD1	TRBV5-4	-	TGTGCCAGCAGCTTTGGGACAGCTACCTACAATGAGCAGTTCTTC	CASSFGTATYNEQFF